Listed below are T cell receptor beta chains from one sample, sequenced in a study of cytomegalovirus exposure and HLA in healthy donors. Only in-frame clones appear in the TCRdb table, and some are missing; sequencing was by immunoSEQ multiplex PCR. Of 150,000 to 200,000 clones in the sample, under 90% were seen once. The sequencing sample was made of PBMCs. The receptor set was obtained from a young man in good health and CMV-seropositive. The CDR3 runs from the conserved cysteine through the conserved F or W. D genes are given only for firm matches. Some rows mark clone size as missing; the rest say once, few, many or name a class of expanded clone.

TRBJ2-1 . TRBD1 TRBV6-5 CASSVRDRMGYEQFF TGTGCCAGCAGTGTCCGGGACAGGATGGGATATGAGCAGTTCTTC
TRBJ2-7 . . TRBV4-2 CASSPNPSVEVYEQYF TGTGCCAGCAGTCCGAATCCTAGCGTCGAGGTTTACGAGCAGTACTTC
TRBJ2-1 once TRBD2 TRBV5-1 CASSTSGLSYNEQFF TGCGCCAGCAGCACTAGCGGGCTATCCTACAATGAGCAGTTCTTC
TRBJ2-7 . . TRBV29-1 CSAALGYEQYF TGCAGCGCCGCCCTAGGCTACGAGCAGTACTTC
TRBJ2-1 . . TRBV6-5 CASSFDRLGNEQFF TGTGCCAGCAGTTTCGACAGGTTAGGCAATGAGCAGTTCTTC
TRBJ2-7 once . TRBV28 CASSSIYEQYF TGTGCCAGCAGCTCTATTTACGAGCAGTACTTC
TRBJ2-7 . . TRBV2 CASNAARYEQYF TGTGCCAGCAACGCCGCGAGGTACGAGCAGTACTTC
TRBJ2-2 . . TRBV25-1 CASMFGNTGELFF TGTGCCAGCATGTTCGGGAACACCGGGGAGCTGTTTTTT
TRBJ1-1 . . TRBV11-1 CASSLVPGSGTEAFF TGTGCCAGCAGCTTAGTTCCAGGGTCGGGCACTGAAGCTTTCTTT
TRBJ2-3 . TRBD1 TRBV7-3 CASSTGTGTDTQYF TGTGCCAGCAGCACCGGGACAGGCACAGATACGCAGTATTTT
TRBJ2-7 . . TRBV10-3 CAISERAGQGAFVGGRGNEQYF TGTGCCATCAGTGAGAGGGCAGGACAGGGAGCCTTCGTGGGAGGGCGGGGGAACGAGCAGTACTTC
TRBJ2-1 few TRBD1 TRBV7-8 CASSLTGQVYNEQFF TGTGCCAGCAGCTTGACGGGACAGGTTTACAATGAGCAGTTCTTC
TRBJ2-7 . . TRBV7-9 CASSLVGRGEWNEQYF TGTGCCAGCAGCTTAGTTGGCAGGGGGGAATGGAACGAGCAGTACTTC
TRBJ1-5 . TRBD1 TRBV25-1 CASSEGTGGNQPQHF TGTGCCAGCAGTGAAGGGACAGGGGGCAATCAGCCCCAGCATTTT
TRBJ2-1 . TRBD2 TRBV29-1 CSVEYAGGTYNEQFF TGCAGCGTTGAATATGCGGGAGGTACCTACAATGAGCAGTTCTTC
TRBJ2-5 . . TRBV5-1 CASSLARKETQYF TGCGCCAGCAGCTTGGCGCGGAAAGAGACCCAGTACTTC
TRBJ1-2 few . TRBV28 CASSSTGTDGYTF TGTGCCAGCAGTTCCACAGGGACGGATGGCTACACCTTC
TRBJ1-3 . . TRBV6-1 CASSEGSTGDTIYF TGTGCCAGCAGTGAGGGGAGCACCGGAGACACCATATATTTT
TRBJ1-2 . TRBD1 TRBV12-5 CASGLIRGVYGYTF TGTGCTAGTGGTTTGATCAGGGGGGTCTATGGCTACACCTTC
TRBJ2-3 . . TRBV9 CASSVVASGTDTQYF TGTGCCAGCAGCGTAGTGGCTAGCGGCACAGATACGCAGTATTTT
TRBJ1-1 few . TRBV4-2 CASSQATGRTEAFF TGTGCCAGCAGCCAAGCTACAGGAAGGACTGAAGCTTTCTTT
TRBJ2-7 . TRBD1 TRBV9 CASSFRDSYEQYF TGTGCCAGCAGCTTCCGGGACAGCTACGAGCAGTACTTC
TRBJ2-5 . TRBD1 TRBV7-9 CASSLPTGGRETQYF TGTGCCAGCAGCTTACCGACAGGGGGCCGGGAGACCCAGTACTTC
TRBJ1-2 . TRBD1 TRBV27 CASSPRDRDGYTF TGTGCCAGCAGTCCCCGGGACAGGGATGGCTACACCTTC
TRBJ2-7 . . TRBV15 CATSRGDFTPYEQYF TGTGCCACCAGCAGGGGGGACTTCACGCCCTACGAGCAGTACTTC
TRBJ2-7 . TRBD2 TRBV7-9 CASSSPYLAGGGNEQYF TGTGCCAGCAGCTCTCCCTACCTAGCGGGAGGAGGCAACGAGCAGTACTTC